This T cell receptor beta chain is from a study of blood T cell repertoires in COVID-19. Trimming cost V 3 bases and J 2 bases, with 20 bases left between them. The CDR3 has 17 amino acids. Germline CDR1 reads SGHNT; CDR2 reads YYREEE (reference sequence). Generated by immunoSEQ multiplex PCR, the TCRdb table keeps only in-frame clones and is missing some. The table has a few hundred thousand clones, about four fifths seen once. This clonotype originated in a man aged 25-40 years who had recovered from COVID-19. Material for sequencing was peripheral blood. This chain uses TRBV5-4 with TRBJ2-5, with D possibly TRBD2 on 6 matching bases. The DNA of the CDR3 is TGTGCCAGCAGCTGGGACTTCGGGACGGCCCAACAAGAGACCCAGTACTTC. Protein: CASSWDFGTAQQETQYF.